The rows below give T cell receptor beta chains drawn from one sample of a study of blood T cell repertoires in COVID-19. Sequencing used immunoSEQ multiplex PCR; TCRdb keeps in-frame clones, though not all of them. The sample holds roughly 250,000 clones, 83% seen once. What was sequenced was peripheral blood. Receptor source: a human donor in a cohort sampled during active COVID-19. Both conserved end residues are part of each CDR3. Each record gives: CDR3 protein, CDR3 DNA, J gene, clone size, V gene, D gene. A D gene is named only where the DNA matches it firmly. Some rows mark clone size as missing; the rest say once, few, many or name a class of expanded clone.

CDR3 protein: CSVGTGTARNEQFF
CDR3 DNA: TGCAGCGTGGGGACCGGGACAGCAAGGAATGAGCAGTTCTTC
J gene: TRBJ2-1
clone size: -
V gene: TRBV29-1
D gene: TRBD1

CDR3 protein: CTSSQDGVRGGRGNEQFF
CDR3 DNA: TGCACCAGCAGCCAAGATGGGGTTAGGGGAGGGCGCGGGAATGAGCAGTTCTTC
J gene: TRBJ2-1
clone size: -
V gene: TRBV1
D gene: -

CDR3 protein: CASSLGQGWEKLFF
CDR3 DNA: TGTGCCAGCAGCCTGGGACAGGGATGGGAAAAACTGTTTTTT
J gene: TRBJ1-4
clone size: -
V gene: TRBV5-5
D gene: TRBD1

CDR3 protein: CASSLSGRGSDGYTF
CDR3 DNA: TGTGCCAGCAGTTTATCCGGCAGGGGTTCCGATGGCTACACCTTC
J gene: TRBJ1-2
clone size: -
V gene: TRBV28
D gene: -

CDR3 protein: CASSLAGEAHEQYF
CDR3 DNA: TGTGCCAGCAGCTTAGCGGGAGAAGCCCACGAGCAGTACTTC
J gene: TRBJ2-7
clone size: -
V gene: TRBV6-5
D gene: TRBD2

CDR3 protein: CASSRPGGDIQYF
CDR3 DNA: TGTGCCAGCAGTCGGCCGGGAGGCGACATTCAGTACTTC
J gene: TRBJ2-4
clone size: -
V gene: TRBV6-5
D gene: TRBD2

CDR3 protein: CASSLSRAGELFF
CDR3 DNA: TGTGCCAGCAGTTTATCGCGAGCCGGGGAGCTGTTTTTT
J gene: TRBJ2-2
clone size: -
V gene: TRBV27
D gene: -

CDR3 protein: CASGHRTSGNTGELFF
CDR3 DNA: TGTGCCAGCGGCCATAGGACTAGCGGGAACACCGGGGAGCTGTTTTTT
J gene: TRBJ2-2
clone size: -
V gene: TRBV11-1
D gene: TRBD2

CDR3 protein: CASSLMTGGKNEQFF
CDR3 DNA: TGTGCCAGCAGCTTGATGACAGGGGGCAAGAATGAGCAGTTCTTC
J gene: TRBJ2-1
clone size: -
V gene: TRBV11-3
D gene: TRBD1

CDR3 protein: CASSQDAGLAYSYEQYF
CDR3 DNA: TGTGCCAGCAGCCAAGACGCCGGACTAGCGTACTCCTACGAGCAGTACTTC
J gene: TRBJ2-7
clone size: few
V gene: TRBV14
D gene: TRBD2

CDR3 protein: CASSQVGIYSGNTIYF
CDR3 DNA: TGCGCCAGCAGCCAGGTCGGAATCTACTCTGGAAACACCATATATTTT
J gene: TRBJ1-3
clone size: once
V gene: TRBV5-1
D gene: -

CDR3 protein: CASSGTGLAPLHF
CDR3 DNA: TGTGCCAGCAGCGGGACAGGGTTGGCACCCCTCCACTTT
J gene: TRBJ1-6
clone size: -
V gene: TRBV5-5
D gene: TRBD1

CDR3 protein: CASSPRTGEPNTEAFF
CDR3 DNA: TGTGCCAGCAGCCCCAGGACAGGGGAACCGAACACTGAAGCTTTCTTT
J gene: TRBJ1-1
clone size: -
V gene: TRBV5-4
D gene: TRBD1

CDR3 protein: CSVDGGLNTEAFF
CDR3 DNA: TGCAGCGTTGATGGGGGCTTGAACACTGAAGCTTTCTTT
J gene: TRBJ1-1
clone size: -
V gene: TRBV29-1
D gene: -

CDR3 protein: CASSYRTSGSDEQYF
CDR3 DNA: TGTGCCAGCAGTTACCGGACTAGCGGGAGTGACGAGCAGTACTTC
J gene: TRBJ2-7
clone size: -
V gene: TRBV6-5
D gene: TRBD2

CDR3 protein: CAWSIGTSSSTDTQYF
CDR3 DNA: TGTGCCTGGAGTATCGGAACTAGCTCAAGCACAGATACGCAGTATTTT
J gene: TRBJ2-3
clone size: few
V gene: TRBV30
D gene: -

CDR3 protein: CASGPGQSTGELFF
CDR3 DNA: TGTGCCAGCGGACCGGGACAGTCCACCGGGGAGCTGTTTTTT
J gene: TRBJ2-2
clone size: -
V gene: TRBV28
D gene: TRBD1

CDR3 protein: CASSQSNIYNEQFF
CDR3 DNA: TGTGCCAGCAGCCAAAGTAACATCTACAATGAGCAGTTCTTC
J gene: TRBJ2-1
clone size: once
V gene: TRBV4-2
D gene: -

CDR3 protein: CASSPGQGINTEAFF
CDR3 DNA: TGTGCCAGCAGCCCCGGACAGGGGATAAACACTGAAGCTTTCTTT
J gene: TRBJ1-1
clone size: -
V gene: TRBV3-1/TRBV3-2
D gene: TRBD1

CDR3 protein: CASSQNRGNEKLFF
CDR3 DNA: TGTGCCAGCAGCCAGAATCGGGGAAATGAAAAACTGTTTTTT
J gene: TRBJ1-4
clone size: -
V gene: TRBV14
D gene: -

CDR3 protein: CASSHPGTGSDGYTF
CDR3 DNA: TGTGCCAGCAGCCATCCCGGGACAGGGTCGGATGGCTACACCTTC
J gene: TRBJ1-2
clone size: -
V gene: TRBV3-1/TRBV3-2
D gene: TRBD1

CDR3 protein: CASSQAGLNSPLHF
CDR3 DNA: TGTGCCAGCAGCCAAGCCGGGTTGAATTCACCCCTCCACTTT
J gene: TRBJ1-6
clone size: -
V gene: TRBV14
D gene: -

CDR3 protein: CASSLYYSGQPSYEQYF
CDR3 DNA: TGTGCCAGCAGTTTATATTATAGCGGGCAACCTTCCTACGAGCAGTACTTC
J gene: TRBJ2-7
clone size: -
V gene: TRBV27
D gene: TRBD2

CDR3 protein: CASSITGVSYNEQFF
CDR3 DNA: TGTGCCAGCAGCATCACAGGGGTTTCCTACAATGAGCAGTTCTTC
J gene: TRBJ2-1
clone size: few
V gene: TRBV7-2
D gene: TRBD1

CDR3 protein: CASSPRGQGGNEQFF
CDR3 DNA: TGTGCCAGCAGCCCCCGGGGACAGGGGGGCAATGAGCAGTTCTTC
J gene: TRBJ2-1
clone size: -
V gene: TRBV6-5
D gene: TRBD1

CDR3 protein: CASSLQGKNIQYF
CDR3 DNA: TGTGCCAGCAGCTTGCAGGGCAAAAACATTCAGTACTTC
J gene: TRBJ2-4
clone size: -
V gene: TRBV13
D gene: -

CDR3 protein: CSVGQGDSTDTQYF
CDR3 DNA: TGCAGCGTTGGTCAGGGGGATAGCACAGATACGCAGTATTTT
J gene: TRBJ2-3
clone size: -
V gene: TRBV29-1
D gene: TRBD1

CDR3 protein: CASSIVFRGRAEAFF
CDR3 DNA: TGTGCCAGTAGTATTGTTTTCAGGGGGCGCGCTGAAGCTTTCTTT
J gene: TRBJ1-1
clone size: -
V gene: TRBV19
D gene: TRBD1

CDR3 protein: CASSNRQGSYEQYF
CDR3 DNA: TGTGCCAGCAGCAATAGACAGGGATCCTACGAGCAGTACTTC
J gene: TRBJ2-7
clone size: -
V gene: TRBV9
D gene: TRBD1

CDR3 protein: CASSESKGWEQYF
CDR3 DNA: TGCGCCAGCAGTGAGTCGAAGGGGTGGGAGCAGTACTTC
J gene: TRBJ2-7
clone size: -
V gene: TRBV10-1
D gene: -

CDR3 protein: CASSSGWGGIEQFF
CDR3 DNA: TGTGCCAGCAGCTCCGGTTGGGGGGGCATTGAGCAGTTCTTC
J gene: TRBJ2-1
clone size: -
V gene: TRBV11-2
D gene: -

CDR3 protein: CASSLSLGTGLLAYF
CDR3 DNA: TGTGCCAGCAGTTTATCCCTTGGGACAGGGCTGCTCGCGTACTTC
J gene: TRBJ2-7
clone size: -
V gene: TRBV28
D gene: TRBD1

CDR3 protein: CASSPQGDYGYTF
CDR3 DNA: TGTGCCAGCAGTCCACAGGGCGACTATGGCTACACCTTC
J gene: TRBJ1-2
clone size: -
V gene: TRBV6-5
D gene: -

CDR3 protein: CASSELDRLNTEAFF
CDR3 DNA: TGTGCCAGCAGTGAACTAGACAGATTGAACACTGAAGCTTTCTTT
J gene: TRBJ1-1
clone size: -
V gene: TRBV6-1
D gene: -

CDR3 protein: CASSKGQGMNTEAFF
CDR3 DNA: TGTGCCAGCAGCAAGGGACAGGGAATGAACACTGAAGCTTTCTTT
J gene: TRBJ1-1
clone size: -
V gene: TRBV7-3
D gene: TRBD1

CDR3 protein: CASAIPGQGTYNEQFF
CDR3 DNA: TGTGCCAGCGCAATTCCGGGACAGGGCACCTACAATGAGCAGTTCTTC
J gene: TRBJ2-1
clone size: -
V gene: TRBV5-6
D gene: TRBD1

CDR3 protein: CASRYRDSFSNQPQHF
CDR3 DNA: TGTGCCAGCAGATATAGGGACAGCTTTAGCAATCAGCCCCAGCATTTT
J gene: TRBJ1-5
clone size: -
V gene: TRBV6-6
D gene: TRBD1

CDR3 protein: CASRLATDSYTF
CDR3 DNA: TGTGCCAGCAGGCTAGCGACAGATTCCTACACCTTC
J gene: TRBJ1-2
clone size: -
V gene: TRBV12-3/TRBV12-4
D gene: -

CDR3 protein: CASSFGQSFNQPQHF
CDR3 DNA: TGTGCCAGCAGTTTTGGACAGTCTTTTAATCAGCCCCAGCATTTT
J gene: TRBJ1-5
clone size: few
V gene: TRBV2
D gene: -

CDR3 protein: CASSYWTGPSYEQYF
CDR3 DNA: TGTGCCAGCAGTTACTGGACAGGACCTTCCTACGAGCAGTACTTC
J gene: TRBJ2-7
clone size: -
V gene: TRBV6-5
D gene: TRBD1

CDR3 protein: CASSFTVTSVSTDTQYF
CDR3 DNA: TGTGCCAGCAGTTTTACTGTGACTAGCGTGAGCACAGATACGCAGTATTTT
J gene: TRBJ2-3
clone size: few
V gene: TRBV28
D gene: TRBD2

CDR3 protein: CASSGTVINEKLFF
CDR3 DNA: TGTGCCAGCAGCGGGACAGTTATTAATGAAAAACTGTTTTTT
J gene: TRBJ1-4
clone size: -
V gene: TRBV5-8
D gene: TRBD1

CDR3 protein: CASSLYQGPSQETQYF
CDR3 DNA: TGCGCCAGCAGCTTGTATCAGGGCCCCTCCCAAGAGACCCAGTACTTC
J gene: TRBJ2-5
clone size: -
V gene: TRBV5-1
D gene: -

CDR3 protein: CASSLDSPDEAFF
CDR3 DNA: TGCGCCAGCAGCTTGGACAGTCCGGATGAGGCTTTCTTT
J gene: TRBJ1-1
clone size: few
V gene: TRBV5-1
D gene: -

CDR3 protein: CASSLNTYNSPLHF
CDR3 DNA: TGTGCCAGCAGCTTAAACACCTATAATTCACCCCTCCACTTT
J gene: TRBJ1-6
clone size: -
V gene: TRBV5-5
D gene: -

CDR3 protein: CASSPGSGGTGELFF
CDR3 DNA: TGTGCCAGCAGCCCTGGGTCCGGGGGGACCGGGGAGCTGTTTTTT
J gene: TRBJ2-2
clone size: many
V gene: TRBV6-4
D gene: TRBD2

CDR3 protein: CASSLDVGVPAYNEQFF
CDR3 DNA: TGCGCCAGCAGCTTGGATGTCGGGGTCCCCGCCTACAATGAGCAGTTCTTC
J gene: TRBJ2-1
clone size: -
V gene: TRBV5-1
D gene: -

CDR3 protein: CASSLFGGREDTQYF
CDR3 DNA: TGTGCCAGCAGCTTGTTTGGCGGGAGAGAAGATACGCAGTATTTT
J gene: TRBJ2-3
clone size: -
V gene: TRBV11-2
D gene: TRBD2

CDR3 protein: CASSSVRAGRTEAFF
CDR3 DNA: TGTGCCAGCAGCTCCGTTCGGGCGGGCCGAACTGAAGCTTTCTTT
J gene: TRBJ1-1
clone size: few
V gene: TRBV28
D gene: -

CDR3 protein: CASSLGSMMDTQYF
CDR3 DNA: TGTGCCAGCAGCCTCGGGAGTATGATGGATACGCAGTATTTT
J gene: TRBJ2-3
clone size: few
V gene: TRBV13
D gene: -

CDR3 protein: CASSLAGQGNQPQHF
CDR3 DNA: TGTGCCAGCAGCTTAGCGGGGCAGGGTAATCAGCCCCAGCATTTT
J gene: TRBJ1-5
clone size: -
V gene: TRBV11-1
D gene: -

CDR3 protein: CASGQIRSYNEQFF
CDR3 DNA: TGTGCCAGTGGGCAGATCCGCTCCTACAATGAGCAGTTCTTC
J gene: TRBJ2-1
clone size: -
V gene: TRBV27
D gene: -

CDR3 protein: CASKRDIQETQYF
CDR3 DNA: TGTGCCAGCAAACGGGACATCCAAGAGACCCAGTACTTC
J gene: TRBJ2-5
clone size: -
V gene: TRBV28
D gene: -

CDR3 protein: CASRTTNNEQFF
CDR3 DNA: TGCGCCAGCAGAACAACCAACAATGAGCAGTTCTTC
J gene: TRBJ2-1
clone size: -
V gene: TRBV5-1
D gene: -

CDR3 protein: CASPAPAQRETGQCPGGNYGYTF
CDR3 DNA: TGCGCCAGCCCCGCACCTGCCCAAAGGGAAACGGGACAGTGCCCCGGAGGTAACTATGGCTACACCTTC
J gene: TRBJ1-2
clone size: -
V gene: TRBV10-1
D gene: TRBD1